This note documents a single T cell receptor (beta chain) sequence. Its antigen is not known. The sample carries other DNA sequences with the same CDR3. This sample is drawn from a study of T cells in localized non-small cell lung cancer. Study-level points and caveats: Adjacent uninvolved lung had the highest clonality, suggesting focused antigen responses.

Germline loops: CDR1 SQVTM, CDR2 ANQGSEA. The CDR3 is made up of 12 amino acids. The V end was cut by 0 bases, the J end by 5 bases, with 7 bases between. The data were produced by immunoSEQ multiplex PCR, yet TCRdb's version contains in-frame clones alone and is incomplete. The sample carries 15,000 to 20,000 clones, 90% recorded once. V is TRBV29-1 and J is TRBJ2-5; D uncertain. This clonotype originated in a woman aged 35-75 years with stage III lung adenocarcinoma. The specimen comprised peripheral blood mononuclear cells, sampled before any cancer treatment. The CDR3 DNA reads as TGCAGCGTTGAAGAGTTGGGGGAGACCCAGTACTTC. It encodes CSVEELGETQYF.